Below, 16 T cell receptor beta chains from the same sample are listed, as sequenced in a study of vaccination and CD4 T cells after COVID-19. Time point: late sampling 161 to 241 days after vaccination in three convalescent patients. Each CDR3 protein is one row after TCRdb ran MiXCR on the PCR reads. The repertoire consists of around 37,000 distinct CDR3 sequences, with about 35% occurring once and the leading ten covering roughly 5%. Specimen: CD4+ T cells from blood, collected about 7 months after SARS-CoV-2 vaccination. The receptors stem from a human donor who had recovered from COVID-19.

This chain joins TRBV12-3 or TRBV12-4 and TRBJ2-5; 7 bases are shared with TRBD2. The ends lost 2 bases at V and 5 bases at J; junction bases unmatched: 8. There are 15 residues in the CDR3. The CDR3 spells CASSLLGGSYETQYF. The CDR3 nucleotides read TGTGCCAGCAGTTTACTCGGCGGGAGTTATGAGACCCAGTACTTC.

This clonotype came up a few times. The CDR3 DNA reads as TGTGCCAGCAGCTTAGCCTGGGAGCAGTTCTTC. Translating it yields CASSLAWEQFF. This chain uses TRBV7-9 with TRBJ2-1; D gene ambiguous. The length of the CDR3 is 11 residues. The germline V gene encodes CDR1 SEHNR and CDR2 FQNEAQ (reference sequence). V lost 0 bases, J lost 10 bases, and 4 bases lay in between.

The chain links TRBV4-1 to TRBJ2-7, with TRBD1 identical over 8 bases. CDR1 is MGHRA, CDR2 YSYEKL, per germline. The CDR3 is 15 amino acids. Trimming took 1 base from V and 6 from J; bases not matched to a gene: 8. The CDR3 reads CASSQVTGGSGEQYF. The CDR3 DNA reads as TGCGCCAGCAGCCAAGTAACAGGGGGTTCGGGCGAGCAGTACTTC.

The CDR3 DNA reads as TGTGCCAGCAGGAGGGGATATGGCTACACCTTC. Protein sequence: CASRRGYGYTF. The V and J genes are TRBV28 and TRBJ1-2; the D gene is possibly TRBD1 (5 bases). This CDR3 is built from 11 residues. Between the trimmed V and J ends, which lost 6 bases and 5 bases, there was a span of 7 bases. Germline CDR1 reads MDHEN; CDR2 reads SYDVKM.

This clonotype was seen more than once but under ten times. J is TRBJ2-7 and V is TRBV7-2, with TRBD2 identical over 9 bases. The V segment lost 2 bases and the J segment 1 base; nucleotides outside the gene matches: 3. The CDR3 runs to 15 residues. The germline V gene has CDR1 SGHTA and CDR2 FQGNSA. The CDR3 reads CASSLWAGGSYEQYF. CDR3 DNA: TGTGCCAGCAGCTTATGGGCGGGAGGGTCCTACGAGCAGTACTTC.

In this sample, this clonotype turned up a few times. The V call is TRBV7-8, the J call TRBJ1-5, with 8 nucleotides matching TRBD1. Trimming took 5 bases from V and 0 from J; bases not matched to a gene: 3. Germline V gene sequence: CDR1 SGHVS, CDR2 FQNEAQ. The CDR3 contains 15 residues. The CDR3 region has the DNA TGTGCCAGCAGCCTAGGGACAGGTAGCAATCAGCCCCAGCATTTT. Its translation is CASSLGTGSNQPQHF.

The chain links TRBV20-1 to TRBJ2-7; 9 bases are shared with TRBD2. With 6 bases clipped from V and 0 bases from J, the junction kept 6 bases outside the gene matches. CDR3 length equals 14 residues. Per the germline V gene, CDR1 is DFQATT and CDR2 is SNEGSKA (reference sequence). The CDR3 loop reads CSARTSASSYEQYF. The CDR3, as DNA: TGCAGTGCCAGGACTAGCGCCAGCTCCTACGAGCAGTACTTC.

This chain links TRBV7-6 with TRBJ2-3, with 10 bases matching TRBD1. Germline CDR1 and CDR2: SGHVS and FNYEAQ. V lost 2 bases, J lost 1 base, and 6 bases stayed unmatched. The CDR3 runs 17 residues. The CDR3 region is CASSLNSGTGGTDTQYF. The CDR3 DNA is TGTGCCAGCAGCTTAAATTCCGGGACAGGGGGCACAGATACGCAGTATTTT.

The chain links TRBV7-8 to TRBJ1-5; 9 bases line up with TRBD1. The V and J ends lost 4 bases and 1 base, in that order; junction bases with no gene match: 2. This CDR3 comprises 15 residues. The germline V gene encodes CDR1 SGHVS and CDR2 FQNEAQ. CDR3 sequence reads: CASSYGTGSNQPQHF. The DNA for the CDR3 is TGTGCCAGCAGCTACGGGACAGGGAGCAATCAGCCCCAGCATTTT.

Within the sample, this clonotype is large. The chain uses TRBV21-1 and TRBJ2-7. TRBV21-1 is a pseudogene. This CDR3 is built from 15 residues. The CDR3 nucleotides are TGTGCCAGCAGCAAAGCCCTCTACCACTCCTACGAGCAGTACTTC. Protein sequence: CASSKALYHSYEQYF.

This clonotype was picked up a small number of times. This rearrangement joins TRBV7-9 to TRBJ2-3; D gene uncertain. The CDR3 consists of 14 residues. Germline CDR1 reads SEHNR; CDR2 reads FQNEAQ (reference sequence). Trimming shortened V by 5 bases and J by 2 bases, and 11 bases separated the two germline ends. CDR3 amino acids: CASSPGRITDTQYF. CDR3 coding DNA: TGTGCCAGCAGCCCAGGACGGATCACAGATACGCAGTATTTT.

This clonotype was seen a handful of times. CDR3: CASTEILGQGAHYGYTF. The CDR3, as DNA: TGTGCCAGTACCGAAATCTTAGGACAGGGTGCACACTATGGCTACACCTTC. The genes are TRBV19 and TRBJ1-2; 8 positions agree with TRBD1. Trimming removed 7 bases from V and 3 bases from J; junction bases left unmatched: 16. Germline V gene data show CDR1 as LNHDA and CDR2 as SQIVND (reference sequence). The CDR3 extends over 17 amino acids.

J is TRBJ2-5 and V is TRBV2; 9 positions agree with TRBD1. Per the germline V gene, CDR1 is SNHLY and CDR2 is FYNNEI. This CDR3 is built from 15 residues. The ends lost 7 bases at V and 4 bases at J; junction bases unmatched: 10. For the CDR3, the DNA is TGTGCCAGCAAATTACAGGGGGCGTTTAGAGAGACCCAGTACTTC. Its translation: CASKLQGAFRETQYF. Full variable domain (rest looked up from reference TRBV2 and TRBJ2-5): EPEVTQTPSHQVTQMGQEVILRCVPISNHLYFYWYRQILGQKVEFLVSFYNNEISEKSEIFDDQFSVERPDGSNFTLKIRSTKLEDSAMYFCASKLQGAFRETQYFGPGTRLLVL.

This clonotype qualifies as medium-sized. J is TRBJ1-5 and V is TRBV20-1; D may be TRBD1 (6 bases). Germline V gives CDR1 DFQATT, CDR2 SNEGSKA (reference sequence). The CDR3 is 14 residues long. Trimming took off 3 bases at V and 6 bases at J, with 15 bases between the two ends. The CDR3 protein is CSASEGGRGQPQHF. The CDR3, as DNA: TGCAGTGCTAGTGAGGGGGGACGGGGTCAGCCCCAGCATTTT.

The chain employs TRBV18 and TRBJ2-7, with 7 bases fitting TRBD2. The V segment lost 0 bases and the J segment 6 bases; nucleotides outside the gene matches: 2. The CDR3 is 13 amino acids. Germline values: CDR1 KGHSH, CDR2 LQKENI. The CDR3, as DNA: TGTGCCAGCTCACCACCGAGCGGGGCCGAGCAGTACTTC. As protein: CASSPPSGAEQYF. Full variable domain (rest looked up from reference TRBV18 and TRBJ2-7): NAGVMQNPRHLVRRRGQEARLRCSPMKGHSHVYWYRQLPEEGLKFMVYLQKENIIDESGMPKERFSAEFPKEGPSILRIQQVVRGDSAAYFCASSPPSGAEQYFGPGTRLTVT.

The V and J genes are TRBV12-3 or TRBV12-4 and TRBJ1-5, with D possibly being TRBD1 (5 bases). V was shortened by 1 base and J by 7 bases, with 20 bases between the two germline ends. The CDR3 loop spans 17 amino acids. CDR3 coding DNA: TGTGCCAGCAGTTTAGGGACACGGGCAGGTTCGGGGCAGCCCCAGCATTTT. Amino acid sequence: CASSLGTRAGSGQPQHF.